The clone carrying this TCR beta chain appeared a few times. The CDR3 totals 15 residues. Germline V gene lookup returns CDR1 SEHNR and CDR2 FQNEAQ (reference sequence). V lost 5 bases, J lost 0 bases, and 2 bases stayed unmatched. This specimen belongs to a study of identical twins. In TCRdb, the 5' RACE reads were re-called with MiXCR into one record per CDR3 protein. Here the sample spans 550,000 to 800,000 distinct CDR3 sequences, under 8.5% being singletons. These same data were also listed under a study on yellow fever vaccine responses in identical twins.

The V call is TRBV7-9, the J call TRBJ1-1; 11 bases line up with TRBD1. The TCR sequence derives from a woman aged 18-29 years in good health. The sample consisted of PBMCs. CDR3 sequence reads: CASSGTGGLNTEAFF. The CDR3, as DNA: TGTGCCAGCAGCGGGACAGGGGGACTGAACACTGAAGCTTTCTTT. Based on the CDR3 plus reference TRBV7-9 and TRBJ1-1, the full variable domain is DTGVSQNPRHKITKRGQNVTFRCDPISEHNRLYWYRQTLGQGPEFLTYFQNEAQLEKSRLLSDRFSAERPKGSFSTLEIQRTEQGDSAMYLCASSGTGGLNTEAFFGQGTRLTVV.